The sequence of this T cell receptor (beta chain) was determined in a study of shared clonotypes between healthy human individuals (dated by TCRdb to about 2020). Describing the broader study: A couple of women and three men aged 18 to 49 years were included in the cohort. Per donor, three plates each were used for CD4 naive and CD4 memory, two for CD8 naive, and one for CD8 memory. To estimate repertoire size and how much clonotype sharing occurs between individuals, the study deeply sequenced the blood TCR repertoires of about five healthy adults. To increase sequencing depth and limit assay-specific biases, different laboratories used diverse techniques to prepare libraries and sequence TCR repertoires. Each donor's leukapheresis produced roughly between roughly 0.85 and 10 billion PBMCs. Results and caveats for the whole study, not just this receptor: Naive subsets generally had larger estimated clonotype richness than memory subsets did. Pairwise subsampling led to the expectation that sequencing depth would affect the degree of clonotype sharing among donors. Only blood was sampled, and tissue TCR repertoires likely differ from those in blood. Around 5.4% of naive CD4, more than 3% of naive CD8, 2.3% of memory CD4, and around 0.42% of memory CD8 clonotypes were shared across several donors. Even with the large sequencing depth, rarefaction of the sorted-subset datasets indicated that sequencing was incomplete. Because the study included only a small number of donors, the genetic and exposure-history diversity represented was limited. Higher generation probabilities were observed for clonotypes shared by all four sorted-subset donors than for non-shared clonotypes.

Concerning this clone itself: The specificity of this receptor is unknown. Qualities for individual bases were not recorded, and no much larger clone is one base off.

Healthy HIV-negative adults with no recently reported acute infections or vaccinations were included as donors. Every donor was a Caucasian adult living in Nashville, Tennessee, USA. CD8 memory samples combined magnetically selected CD45RO+ cells with CCR7-negative CD45RA+ effector memory (TemRA) cells. Blood was collected by leukapheresis, and PBMCs were isolated by Ficoll-Histopaque density gradient centrifugation and then cryopreserved in liquid nitrogen vapor phase. Analytical flow cytometry was used to check the purity and quantity of each magnetically sorted T cell population. From each sorted fraction, genomic DNA was isolated and quantified by UV absorbance on a Nanodrop 2000c. There are 12 amino acids in the CDR3, from cysteine to phenylalanine inclusive. Just CDR3 DNA is preserved here, 36 bases in frame from base 1. At the junction V is shortened by 11 bases and J by 7 bases, with 14 bases in between. CDR1 is given as MRHNA and CDR2 as SNTAGT, both from the germline V gene.

Using the deep immunoSEQ assay, TCR CDR3 regions were amplified from genomic DNA by multiplex PCR. Extracted genomic DNA from each cell subset was distributed evenly across all wells of several immunoSEQ 96-well plates, and each plate was treated as a replicate. Each replicate PCR for sorted subsets received roughly 0.2 ug genomic DNA, equal to some 32,000 T cell genomes. The purified libraries were quantified using a Qubit 3.0 fluorometer, sized with a Bioanalyzer 2100, and then quantified again using the KAPA Library Quantification kit. A separate single-read 150-cycle Illumina NextSeq 550 flow cell was used to sequence each immunoSEQ 96-well plate. Per the source publication's procedure: Because the immunoSEQ output held only junctional sequences and lacked quality scores, the filtering could not match the filtering applied to full-length reads. Sequences were annotated with PyIR, a Python wrapper for IgBLAST v1.9, and V/J genes and CDR3 were assigned using IMGT germline references. Reads were filtered out if the reads had weak V/J assignments (E-value above 1e-6), no CDR3, stop codons, out-of-frame junctions, or ambiguous translated residues. V3J clonotypes were defined by identical inferred V gene, J gene, and CDR3 amino acid sequence. To compute the percentage overlap between repertoires, the number of shared unique clonotypes was divided by the size of the smaller repertoire. Repertoire richness was assessed with RTK rarefaction, the Chao1 estimator, and Recon v2.1 estimates of unobserved clonotypes. OLGA was used to compute generation probabilities for all TCRbeta clonotypes that the gDNA method yielded from several donors. This immuneACCESS table, as held by TCRdb, lists in-frame sequences with V and J called but not all clones. Of the missing ones, under half trace to an unresolved V gene in checked studies; the others have no known cause. That table gives V, J and clone size, and the DNA gave D and trimming. Recorded for this sample are roughly 400,000 clones; 90% to 97% of them occurred a single time. The ten largest make up around 0.3% of the sample.

The specimen sequenced was memory CD8+ T cells sorted from blood. Interpreted using the paper, the cell subset or site label stands for: CD45RO+ cells pooled with CCR7-negative TemRA cells. The chain is assembled from TRBV6-4 and TRBJ2-2; TRBD2 is a weak D gene call, 5 bases matching. This receptor was taken from a man younger than 45 in good health. The DNA is as follows: TGTGCCCCGATTAGGGCGGGCGGGGAGCTGTTTTTT. Its protein product is CAPIRAGGELFF.